Below, 28 T cell receptor beta chains from the same sample are listed, as sequenced in a study of T cells in Graves' hyperthyroidism and ophthalmopathy. TCR beta CDR3 regions were amplified from RNA transcripts. During a first-round RT-PCR of the TCR CDR3, the HTBI primer set was used. Each CDR3 protein is one row after TCRdb ran MiXCR on the multiplex PCR reads. The profile shows approximately 690,000 distinct CDR3 sequences, less than 25% of them singletons. Specimen: blood. All receptors derive from a man aged 25-45 years with Graves' ophthalmopathy.

Ten or more counts support this clonotype. The V and J genes are TRBV11-2 and TRBJ2-7; 7 bases are shared with TRBD1. With 8 bases clipped from V and 3 bases from J, the junction kept 4 bases outside the gene matches. This CDR3 region has 12 residues. CDR1 is SGHAT and CDR2 is FQNNGV in the germline V gene. As DNA, the CDR3 is TGTGCCAGCCGGGACAGAAACTACGAGCAGTACTTC. Protein product: CASRDRNYEQYF.

Only a few counts were recorded for this clonotype. The chain uses TRBV7-8 and TRBJ1-1; 9 bases line up with TRBD1. This CDR3 is built from 13 residues. V was clipped by 11 bases and J by 6 bases; unmatched bases: 10. Germline lookup yields CDR1 SGHVS and CDR2 FQNEAQ. This CDR3 is CASANRGRAEAFF. DNA of the CDR3: TGTGCCTCAGCAAACAGGGGGCGAGCTGAAGCTTTCTTT.

The gene calls are TRBV4-1 and TRBJ2-1; D is ambiguous. Trimming took 4 bases from V and 0 from J, leaving 16 bases between them. The V gene's germline CDR1 is MGHRA and CDR2 YSYEKL. The CDR3 is 17 residues long. The CDR3 DNA follows: TGCGCCAGCAGCCCCGCACCCATCCAGAGCTCCTACAATGAGCAGTTCTTC. Its protein product is CASSPAPIQSSYNEQFF.

This clonotype occurred many times. The V call is TRBV27, the J call TRBJ1-1; possible D gene TRBD1, 5 bases. Trimming shortened V by 8 bases and J by 6 bases, and 16 bases separated the two germline ends. CDR3 length equals 13 residues. CDR1 and CDR2 from the germline V gene are MNHEY and SMNVEV (reference sequence). The CDR3 sequence: CASGPGGGAEAFF. CDR3 nucleotides: TGTGCCAGCGGCCCAGGCGGGGGGGCTGAAGCTTTCTTT.

This clonotype came up a few times. The chain combines TRBV5-1 with TRBJ2-5, with TRBD1 identical over 9 bases. Trimming removed 0 bases from V and 6 bases from J; junction bases left unmatched: 6. The CDR3 is made up of 15 amino acids. The germline CDR1 and CDR2 sequences are SGHRS and YFSETQ. The CDR3 DNA reads as TGCGCCAGCAGCTTGGGGGACAGGGTGGTGAAGACCCAGTACTTC. Translated: CASSLGDRVVKTQYF.

This clonotype was counted at least ten times. The chain carries TRBV2 and TRBJ2-2; 8 bases match TRBD2. V trimming: 8 bases; J trimming: 4 bases; junction bases outside the gene matches: 6. Germline CDR1 reads SNHLY; CDR2 reads FYNNEI. The CDR3 has 14 amino acids. The CDR3 protein is CASGGRTGTGELFF. The CDR3 DNA sequence: TGTGCCAGCGGCGGGAGGACTGGCACCGGGGAGCTGTTTTTT.

This clonotype showed up many times. The rearrangement joins TRBV28 to TRBJ2-5, with D possibly matching TRBD1 (11 bases). Germline V gene data show CDR1 as MDHEN and CDR2 as SYDVKM. V dropped 6 bases and J dropped 3 bases, with 29 bases sitting between them. The CDR3 consists of 19 residues. The chain's CDR3 is CASRPRDRGSLAGEETQYF. DNA of the CDR3: TGTGCCAGCAGGCCACGGGACAGGGGGTCGCTAGCGGGAGAAGAGACCCAGTACTTC. The full variable domain, its missing parts supplied by reference TRBV28 and TRBJ2-5, is DVKVTQSSRYLVKRTGEKVFLECVQDMDHENMFWYRQDPGLGLRLIYFSYDVKMKEKGDIPEGYSVSREKKERFSLILESASTNQTSMYLCASRPRDRGSLAGEETQYFGPGTRLLVL.

This clonotype was detected ten times or more. The CDR3 spells CASSSTSYEQFF. The DNA of the CDR3 is TGCGCCAGCAGCTCGACTAGTTATGAGCAGTTCTTC. The genes are TRBV5-1 and TRBJ2-1; D may be TRBD2 (6 bases). CDR3 length: 12 amino acids. Trimming shortened V by 3 bases and J by 8 bases, and 9 bases separated the two germline ends. Germline assignment: CDR1 SGHRS and CDR2 YFSETQ.

The table lists this clonotype with many counts. The rearrangement links TRBV7-2 to TRBJ1-1; D uncertain. V lost 1 base to trimming and J lost 7 bases, with 19 bases between them. The germline gives CDR1 SGHTA, CDR2 FQGNSA. This CDR3 spans 16 amino acids. CDR3 sequence (DNA): TGTGCCAGCAGCTTAGTTGCCTACGGACGGCATATTGAAGCTTTCTTT. Protein: CASSLVAYGRHIEAFF. Supplemented by reference TRBV7-2 and TRBJ1-1, the full variable domain reads GAGVSQSPSNKVTEKGKDVELRCDPISGHTALYWYRQSLGQGLEFLIYFQGNSAPDKSGLPSDRFSAERTGGSVSTLTIQRTQQEDSAVYLCASSLVAYGRHIEAFFGQGTRLTVV.

There are a few counts of this clonotype. This chain links TRBV27 with TRBJ2-7; 8 bases are a match to TRBD1. The V and J ends lost 6 bases and 5 bases, in that order; junction bases with no gene match: 6. This CDR3 is built from 13 residues. Looked up from germline, CDR1 is MNHEY and CDR2 is SMNVEV (reference sequence). CDR3 nucleotides: TGTGCCAGCAGCGACAGGGGCGGGCACGAGCAGTACTTC. Protein sequence: CASSDRGGHEQYF.

Only a few counts were recorded for this clonotype. This chain uses TRBV12-3 or TRBV12-4 with TRBJ1-2; D perhaps matches TRBD1 (6 bases). The length of the CDR3 is 13 residues. V lost 6 bases, J lost 4 bases, and 12 bases lay in between. For the CDR3, the DNA is TGTGCCAGCAGGCTACAGGGTGGCTATGGCTACACCTTC. Protein product: CASRLQGGYGYTF.

The chain recombines TRBV28 with TRBJ2-7; TRBD2 matches 11 bases. CDR1 and CDR2 (germline): MDHEN, SYDVKM. The V and J ends lost 5 bases and 5 bases, in that order; junction bases with no gene match: 11. This CDR3 region has 16 residues. DNA for the CDR3: TGTGCCAGCAGTCCCGACTTAGCGGGAGGGCCCCACGAGCAGTACTTC. Translated: CASSPDLAGGPHEQYF.

As to this clonotype: At one end, the junction sequence differs from germline, possibly due to a read error. The chain combines TRBV6-5 with TRBJ1-6, with D possibly TRBD1 on 5 matching bases. CDR3 size: 15 residues. In germline, CDR1 is MNHEY, CDR2 SVGAGI. In DNA form, the CDR3 reads TGTGCCAGCAGTTACGAGGGGAGCAGCAATTTACCCCTCCACTTT. Translation gives CASSYEGSSNLPLHF.

This clonotype was counted a few times. The V gene is TRBV20-1, the J gene TRBJ1-3; 8 nucleotides line up with TRBD1. There are 16 residues in the CDR3. Unmatched junction bases numbered 10, after V lost 2 bases and J lost 4 bases. Germline V gives CDR1 DFQATT, CDR2 SNEGSKA (reference sequence). In DNA form, the CDR3 reads TGCAGTGCTAGACGGACAGGGAGGTTATCGGGAAACACCATATATTTT. It codes for CSARRTGRLSGNTIYF.

In its sample, this clonotype was seen many times. This rearrangement joins TRBV5-1 to TRBJ2-1, with 8 bases fitting TRBD1. Germline-derived CDR1 and CDR2 are SGHRS and YFSETQ. This CDR3 has 15 residues. Germline trimming cut 2 bases from V and 5 bases from J; bases unmatched to any gene: 6. The CDR3, as DNA: TGCGCCAGCAGCTTCATAGGACAGGGAAACAATGAGCAGTTCTTC. Its protein product is CASSFIGQGNNEQFF.

The chain has TRBV5-4 and TRBJ2-1; 9 positions agree with TRBD2. This CDR3 is 14 amino acids long. Germline CDR1 is SGHNT and CDR2 is YYREEE (reference sequence). Trimming at V came to 5 bases and at J to 4 bases, leaving 4 bases not matched to a gene. CDR3 sequence reads: CASRAGGVYNEQFF. In DNA, the CDR3 is TGTGCCAGCAGAGCGGGAGGAGTTTACAATGAGCAGTTCTTC.

This chain connects TRBV29-1 to TRBJ1-5; TRBD1 is a possible D gene (5 bases). From germline, CDR1 is SQVTM and CDR2 ANQGSEA. The CDR3 spans 16 residues. Trimming left V 4 bases short and J 2 bases short, with 18 bases between. The CDR3 DNA sequence: TGCAGCGTTGGGATCAGGGCAGGGAAGCGCAATCAGCCCCAGCATTTT. It encodes CSVGIRAGKRNQPQHF.

The chain has TRBV5-8 and TRBJ2-7; D unresolved. The CDR3 is 11 residues long. Trimming left V 1 base short and J 6 bases short, with 5 bases between. CDR1 is SGHTS, CDR2 YDEGEE, per germline. The CDR3 spells CASSLLSEQYF. The CDR3 DNA reads as TGTGCCAGCAGCTTGCTCTCCGAGCAGTACTTC.

This clonotype was counted ten times or more. The J gene is TRBJ2-3, the V gene TRBV3-1; tentative D call: TRBD2 (7 bases). Germline CDR1 LGHDT, CDR2 YNNKEL (reference sequence). The CDR3 runs to 16 residues. Trimming took 5 bases from V and 0 from J, leaving 15 bases between them. This CDR3 reads CASSRGGAGSTDTQYF. DNA for the CDR3: TGTGCCAGCAGCAGGGGGGGAGCGGGTAGCACAGATACGCAGTATTTT.

The CDR3 protein is CSALQGSSTEAFF. The CDR3 DNA sequence: TGCAGCGCTTTACAGGGGTCGAGCACTGAAGCTTTCTTT. The chain recombines TRBV29-1 with TRBJ1-1; 7 bases are shared with TRBD1. The CDR3 length is 13 residues. Trimming at V came to 7 bases and at J to 4 bases, leaving 9 bases not matched to a gene. Germline V gives CDR1 SQVTM, CDR2 ANQGSEA.

This clonotype was counted at least ten times. The J gene is TRBJ1-5, the V gene TRBV3-1; TRBD1 is a possible D gene (6 bases). The CDR3 runs to 13 residues. Germline CDR1 is LGHDT and CDR2 is YNNKEL (reference sequence). Trimming took 4 bases from V and 7 from J, leaving 11 bases between them. DNA for the CDR3: TGTGCCAGCAGCCGTCAGGGGATACAGCCCCAGCATTTT. Translated, it gives CASSRQGIQPQHF.

The rearrangement uses TRBV27 and TRBJ2-5; 12 bases align to TRBD2. CDR1 and CDR2 from the germline V gene are MNHEY and SMNVEV (reference sequence). J gave up 4 bases and V 4 bases, and 7 bases lay outside the gene matches. The CDR3 contains 16 residues. CDR3 sequence reads: CASSSRLAGVTETQYF. DNA of the CDR3: TGTGCCAGCAGTTCGCGACTAGCGGGAGTAACAGAGACCCAGTACTTC.

In this sample, this clonotype turned up many times. The chain employs TRBV28 and TRBJ1-6; D perhaps matches TRBD1 (6 bases). The germline V and J ends were trimmed by 6 bases and 9 bases, with 12 bases remaining between them. The CDR3 has 13 amino acids. Germline V gene data show CDR1 as MDHEN and CDR2 as SYDVKM. The CDR3 loop reads CASSYRVGSPLHF. In DNA form, the CDR3 reads TGTGCCAGCAGCTACAGGGTTGGTTCACCCCTCCACTTT.

This clonotype was recorded at least ten times. This chain joins TRBV20-1 and TRBJ2-5; 7 bases fit TRBD2. Trimming at V came to 1 base and at J to 4 bases, leaving 3 bases not matched to a gene. Germline lookup yields CDR1 DFQATT and CDR2 SNEGSKA (reference sequence). The CDR3 is made up of 13 amino acids. CDR3 DNA sequence: TGCAGTGCTAGAGTTCCGGGAGGAGAGACCCAGTACTTC. It codes for CSARVPGGETQYF.

This clonotype has more than one count but fewer than ten. The chain is built from TRBV11-2 and TRBJ2-1; 10 bases fit TRBD1. The CDR3 is made up of 16 amino acids. Germline CDR1 SGHAT, CDR2 FQNNGV. Losses at the gene ends were 5 bases for V and 8 bases for J; bases not matched to a gene: 12. The CDR3 DNA reads as TGTGCCAGCAGCGCCCCCGGGACAGGGGACGTCGATGAGCAGTTCTTC. Its protein is CASSAPGTGDVDEQFF.

V usage is TRBV6-1 and J usage is TRBJ1-1; D call uncertain. Germline values: CDR1 MNHNS, CDR2 SASEGT. The V end was cut by 1 base, the J end by 4 bases, with 10 bases between. The CDR3 has 14 residues. The CDR3 is CASSEGTVGTEAFF. The CDR3 nucleotides are TGTGCCAGCAGTGAAGGAACGGTGGGCACTGAAGCTTTCTTT.

The chain couples TRBV2 to TRBJ2-5; 11 bases are a match to TRBD2. V lost 8 bases, J lost 4 bases, and 9 bases stayed unmatched. Germline V gene data show CDR1 as SNHLY and CDR2 as FYNNEI. The CDR3 covers 15 residues. The CDR3 spells CASVALAGGLETQYF. The CDR3 DNA reads as TGTGCCAGCGTAGCCCTAGCGGGGGGTCTAGAGACCCAGTACTTC. Looking up the rest from reference TRBV2 and TRBJ2-5 gives the full variable domain: EPEVTQTPSHQVTQMGQEVILRCVPISNHLYFYWYRQILGQKVEFLVSFYNNEISEKSEIFDDQFSVERPDGSNFTLKIRSTKLEDSAMYFCASVALAGGLETQYFGPGTRLLVL.

The CDR3: CASGGQGAFHEQYF. CDR3 nucleotides: TGCGCCAGCGGGGGACAGGGGGCATTCCACGAGCAGTACTTC. V usage is TRBV4-1 and J usage is TRBJ2-7, with 12 bases aligning to TRBD1. Per the germline V gene, CDR1 is MGHRA and CDR2 is YSYEKL. The CDR3 is 14 residues long. Trimming at V came to 8 bases and at J to 5 bases, leaving 7 bases not matched to a gene.